The 14 T cell receptor beta chains given below trace back to one sample, sequenced in a study of chemoradiotherapy in HPV16-positive cancers. Produced via immunoSEQ multiplex PCR; TCRdb's table is partial and in-frame only. The sample has about 7,000 clones; about 89% are singletons. The material sequenced was tumor tissue, taken from a patient who underwent chemoradiotherapy. These receptors all come from a human donor with HPV-associated anogenital cancer.

The chain is built from TRBV4-1 and TRBJ1-5; TRBD1 is a possible D gene (5 bases). The germline V and J ends were trimmed by 4 bases and 3 bases, with 16 bases remaining between them. Germline V gene sequence: CDR1 MGHRA, CDR2 YSYEKL. CDR3 size: 16 residues. The chain's CDR3 is CASSPRSGTDNQPQHF. The CDR3 nucleotides read TGCGCCAGCAGCCCCAGATCCGGGACCGACAATCAGCCCCAGCATTTT.

This clone was counted a single time. V and J are TRBV5-1 and TRBJ2-3; 8 nucleotides align to TRBD2. Trimming at V came to 3 bases and at J to 3 bases, leaving 6 bases not matched to a gene. The CDR3 is 15 residues long. In germline, CDR1 is SGHRS, CDR2 YFSETQ. CDR3 protein: CASSSSTSGTDTQYF. The DNA for the CDR3 is TGCGCCAGCAGCTCGTCAACTAGCGGAACAGATACGCAGTATTTT.

This sequence joins TRBV10-3 and TRBJ1-2; D call uncertain. With 3 bases removed from V and 4 bases from J, the gap between germline ends came to 9 bases. This CDR3 contains 13 residues. Germline V gene data show CDR1 as ENHRY and CDR2 as SYGVKD. The CDR3 is CAISDQVLYGYTF. CDR3 bases: TGTGCCATCAGTGATCAGGTCCTCTATGGCTACACCTTC.

The chain recombines TRBV7-9 with TRBJ1-3; D is undetermined. V lost 5 bases to trimming and J lost 0 bases, with 11 bases between them. The CDR3 runs 15 residues. Germline V gene sequence: CDR1 SEHNR, CDR2 FQNEAQ (reference sequence). The CDR3 loop is CASSRTAISGNTIYF. The CDR3 DNA follows: TGTGCCAGCAGCCGAACAGCCATCTCTGGAAACACCATATATTTT.

CDR3: CASSSTPGHFEQFF. CDR3 nucleotides: TGTGCCAGCAGTTCGACCCCCGGACATTTTGAGCAGTTCTTC. V usage is TRBV27 and J usage is TRBJ2-1, with a weak D call TRBD1 (5 bases). The CDR3 covers 14 residues. CDR1 is MNHEY and CDR2 is SMNVEV in the germline V gene (reference sequence). The V end was cut by 4 bases, the J end by 9 bases, with 16 bases between.

The V gene is TRBV7-3, the J gene TRBJ2-3; a possible D gene is TRBD2 (6 bases). V was trimmed by 4 bases and J by 0 bases, leaving 8 bases between them. Germline lookup yields CDR1 SGHTA and CDR2 FQGTGA. The CDR3 spans 14 residues. The CDR3 region has the DNA TGTGCCAGCAGCTCCGGGACTAGCACAGATACGCAGTATTTT. It is translated as CASSSGTSTDTQYF.

The chain links TRBV29-1 to TRBJ2-5; 8 bases fit TRBD1. Germline trimming cut 8 bases from V and 5 bases from J; bases unmatched to any gene: 7. Germline-derived CDR1 and CDR2 are SQVTM and ANQGSEA. This CDR3 is 12 amino acids long. The CDR3 DNA reads as TGCAGCACACAGGGGGTGGAGGAGACCCAGTACTTC. Amino acid sequence: CSTQGVEETQYF.

This clone has a handful of counts. The V call is TRBV9, the J call TRBJ1-1; 7 bases match TRBD1. CDR1 SGDLS and CDR2 YYNGEE come from the germline V gene. CDR3 length equals 14 residues. V dropped 5 bases and J dropped 4; count of bases not matched to a gene: 8. CDR3 region: CASSATTGSTEAFF. Here the CDR3 DNA reads TGTGCCAGCAGTGCCACGACAGGGAGCACTGAAGCTTTCTTT.

V gene TRBV9 combines with J gene TRBJ1-2; 9 nucleotides align to TRBD1. The V segment lost 4 bases and the J segment 4 bases; nucleotides outside the gene matches: 17. The germline gives CDR1 SGDLS, CDR2 YYNGEE. This CDR3 is built from 18 residues. CDR3: CASSREGQGRPAGYGYTF. The CDR3 DNA follows: TGTGCCAGCAGCCGGGAGGGACAGGGAAGACCTGCTGGCTATGGCTACACCTTC.

The rearrangement uses TRBV19 and TRBJ1-5; D is ambiguous. The germline gives CDR1 LNHDA, CDR2 SQIVND (reference sequence). The CDR3 runs to 15 residues. The germline V and J ends were trimmed by 5 bases and 2 bases, with 13 bases remaining between them. The CDR3 loop reads CASSETVSGNQPQHF. The DNA for the CDR3 is TGTGCCAGTAGTGAAACAGTATCCGGCAATCAGCCCCAGCATTTT.

The chain has TRBV19 and TRBJ2-1; D possibly corresponds to TRBD1 (5 bases). Trimming took 4 bases from V and 0 from J, leaving 7 bases between them. This CDR3 has 14 residues. CDR1 LNHDA and CDR2 SQIVND come from the germline V gene (reference sequence). In nucleotides, the CDR3 is TGTGCCAGTAGTAGGGGCGGCTCCTACAATGAGCAGTTCTTC. Protein product: CASSRGGSYNEQFF.

J is TRBJ2-2 and V is TRBV4-2; D possibly corresponds to TRBD2 (6 bases). CDR3 length equals 13 residues. V was shortened by 8 bases and J by 4 bases, with 11 bases between the two germline ends. Looked up from germline, CDR1 is LGHNA and CDR2 is YNFKEQ. The CDR3 coding sequence is TGTGCCAGCCGGAGGGTCGGCACCGGGGAGCTGTTTTTT. Protein: CASRRVGTGELFF.

The V call is TRBV4-3, the J call TRBJ1-3, with D unclear. The V and J ends lost 0 bases and 0 bases respectively, with 6 bases between them. In germline, CDR1 is LGHNA, CDR2 YSLEER. The CDR3 consists of 15 residues. Here the CDR3 reads CASSQDHTSGNTIYF. The CDR3 DNA reads TGCGCCAGCAGCCAAGATCATACCTCTGGAAACACCATATATTTT.

CDR3 in DNA: TGCGCCAGCACCCTAGACAGGGTGAGTTGCGGGGAGCTGTTTTTT. The encoded protein is CASTLDRVSCGELFF. The V and J genes are TRBV10-1 and TRBJ2-2; 7 nucleotides match TRBD1. This CDR3 is 15 amino acids long. Germline assignment: CDR1 WNHNN and CDR2 SYGVQD (reference sequence). The V gene end was trimmed by 7 bases and the J gene end by 7 bases; junction bases not matched to a gene: 12.